This TCR beta chain was found in a study of Ad26.COV2.S vaccination and SARS-CoV-2 variants. Treatment here: roughly 19 received Ad26.COV2.S at low or high dose, single or two shots; roughly five received placebo; per-sample allocation not given. Day 63 after the first vaccine or placebo injection was the time point for sampling. Produced via immunoSEQ multiplex PCR; TCRdb's table is partial and in-frame only. The data hold hundreds of thousands of clones, with more than 75% observed a single time. The CDR3 sequence is 16 residues long. Germline V gene sequence: CDR1 MNHNS, CDR2 SASEGT. V was trimmed by 3 bases and J by 1 base, leaving 15 bases between them.

The sequence came from a person aged 18 to 59 who received the Ad26.COV2.S COVID-19 vaccine or a placebo. The V and J genes are TRBV6-1 and TRBJ2-5; D is unresolved. The sequencing used peripheral blood, collected in a trial of Ad26.COV2.S vaccine versus placebo. The CDR3 loop reads CASSDFVETIQETQYF. In DNA, the CDR3 is TGTGCCAGCAGTGATTTCGTGGAAACCATCCAAGAGACCCAGTACTTC.